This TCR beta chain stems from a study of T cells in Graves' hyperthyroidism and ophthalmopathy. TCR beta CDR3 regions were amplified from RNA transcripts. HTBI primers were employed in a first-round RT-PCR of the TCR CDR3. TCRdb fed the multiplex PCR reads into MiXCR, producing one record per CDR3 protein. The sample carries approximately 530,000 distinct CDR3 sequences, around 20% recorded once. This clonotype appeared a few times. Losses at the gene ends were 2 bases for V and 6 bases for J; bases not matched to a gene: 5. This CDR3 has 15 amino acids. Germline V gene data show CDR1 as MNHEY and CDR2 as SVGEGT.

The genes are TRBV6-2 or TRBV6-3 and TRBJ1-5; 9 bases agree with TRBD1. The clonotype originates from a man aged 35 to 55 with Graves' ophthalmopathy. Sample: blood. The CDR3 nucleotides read TGTGCCAGCAGTTACGGGGGACAGGGACGTCAGCCCCAGCATTTT. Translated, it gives CASSYGGQGRQPQHF.